The rows below give T cell receptor beta chains drawn from one sample of a study of regulatory T cells in long-lasting Graves disease. Each CDR3 protein gets one entry after TCRdb re-called the multiplex PCR reads with MiXCR. The table records approximately 400,000 distinct CDR3 sequences, more than 12% of them present only once. This sample also appeared in a second study, on T cells in Graves' hyperthyroidism and ophthalmopathy.

The sample consisted of peripheral blood mononuclear cells (PBMCs), taken at new diagnosis, from a patient treated with antithyroid drugs. The receptors come from a woman aged 30 to 39 with Graves disease. Each CDR3 is given with its conserved first and last residue. A D gene is named only where the DNA matches it firmly. Some rows mark clone size as missing; the rest say once, few, many or name a class of expanded clone.

d_call	clone_size	v_call	j_call	cdr3_nt	cdr3_aa
TRBD2	many	TRBV6-1	TRBJ2-1	TGTGCCAGCCGGACGGGGGGGGCCCGCTACAATGAGCAGTTCTTC	CASRTGGARYNEQFF
-	few	TRBV19	TRBJ2-4	TGTGCCAGTAGTGCCAGGGAAATGGGCAAAAACATTCAGTACTTC	CASSAREMGKNIQYF
-	-	TRBV20-1	TRBJ2-7	TGCAGTGCTAGATCCGCGTGGAGCTCCTACGAGCAGTACTTC	CSARSAWSSYEQYF
TRBD2	-	TRBV5-1	TRBJ2-7	TGCGCCAGCAGCCCGCGGGGGGTAGCGGCACTGCAACCCGAGCAGTACTTC	CASSPRGVAALQPEQYF
TRBD2	-	TRBV12-3/TRBV12-4	TRBJ2-1	TGTGCCAGCAGTAAGACTAGCGGGAGTCAAAATGAGCAGTTCTTC	CASSKTSGSQNEQFF
TRBD2	few	TRBV10-1	TRBJ2-2	TGCGCCAGCAGTGAGCCGGGACTAGCGGGAGACACCGGGGAGCTGTTTTTT	CASSEPGLAGDTGELFF
-	many	TRBV11-3	TRBJ2-1	TGTGCCAGCAGCTTAGATCTGAGAGGGACCAATGAGCAGTTCTTC	CASSLDLRGTNEQFF
TRBD2	few	TRBV9	TRBJ2-7	TGTGCCAGCAGCGTAGGGGGAGGGAACTACGAGCAGTACTTC	CASSVGGGNYEQYF
TRBD1	many	TRBV13	TRBJ1-1	TGTGCCAGCAGCTTAGGCTCGGTAAACCCCGGGACAGGGGGCACTGAAGCTTTCTTT	CASSLGSVNPGTGGTEAFF
-	few	TRBV30	TRBJ2-2	TGTGCCTGGATTAAAGTCACCGGGGAGCTGTTTTTT	CAWIKVTGELFF
TRBD1	few	TRBV5-1	TRBJ2-6	TGCGCCAGCAGCTTAGGACAGGGGGCGGCTGGGGCCAACGTCCTGACTTTC	CASSLGQGAAGANVLTF
TRBD2	-	TRBV6-1	TRBJ2-2	TGTGCCATGACACTAGCGGGAGGGTTGAACACCGGGGAGCTGTTTTTT	CAMTLAGGLNTGELFF
-	-	TRBV6-1	TRBJ2-7	TGTGCCAGCAGTAGGCCCCCGGGGGTGGGGACCTACGAGCAGTACTTC	CASSRPPGVGTYEQYF
-	many	TRBV2	TRBJ1-5	TGTGCCAGCAGAGGAGTCCGCGATAGCAATCAGCCCCAGCATTTT	CASRGVRDSNQPQHF
-	many	TRBV20-1	TRBJ2-7	TGCAGTGCTAGTAATGGCGGGGCCTACGAGCAGTACTTC	CSASNGGAYEQYF
-	-	TRBV30	TRBJ1-1	TGTGCCTGGAGTGTAGGGGCAGGGCCGTACACTGAAGCTTTCTTT	CAWSVGAGPYTEAFF
-	many	TRBV24-1	TRBJ2-1	TGTGCCACCGCAAAACTTAGTGAGGACAATGAGCAGTTCTTC	CATAKLSEDNEQFF
-	-	TRBV20-1	TRBJ2-7	TGCAGTGCTAGAGATGCGGGCGGAGTCCCCAACGAGCAGTACTTC	CSARDAGGVPNEQYF
-	-	TRBV6-1	TRBJ2-3	TGTGCCTCCGCCGACAGCACAGATACGCAGTATTTT	CASADSTDTQYF
-	few	TRBV13	TRBJ1-1	TGTGCCAGCAGCACCTACCTTATGAACACTGAAGCTTTCTTT	CASSTYLMNTEAFF
TRBD2	-	TRBV6-1	TRBJ2-5	TGTGCCAGCACCTACGGGCTAGCGGAAGAGACCCAGTACTTC	CASTYGLAEETQYF
-	many	TRBV20-1	TRBJ2-7	TGCAGTGCTAGTCTCGGGACCTCCTACGAGCAGTACTTC	CSASLGTSYEQYF
-	many	TRBV28	TRBJ1-2	TGTGCCAGCAGTTTTTCCAGGGTCTATGGCTACACCTTC	CASSFSRVYGYTF
-	-	TRBV7-9	TRBJ2-5	TGTGCCAGCAGCCCCCGGGCCCCTCGCCTAGAAGAGACCCAGTACTTC	CASSPRAPRLEETQYF
-	few	TRBV7-9	TRBJ2-7	TGTGCCAGCAGCTCGAACGACGAGCAGTACTTC	CASSSNDEQYF
-	-	TRBV25-1	TRBJ1-1	TGTGCCAGCAGTGAATATGGGTCTGAAGCTTTCTTT	CASSEYGSEAFF
-	many	TRBV6-1	TRBJ2-5	TGTGCCAGCAGTGAGGGGGGGACAAATTATGAGACCCAGTACTTC	CASSEGGTNYETQYF
TRBD1	many	TRBV6-2/TRBV6-3	TRBJ2-7	TGTGCCAGCAGACCCGGGACAGCACTTCTCCACGAGCAGTACTTC	CASRPGTALLHEQYF
-	few	TRBV4-1	TRBJ2-1	TGCGCCAGCAGCCAAGAGGAGGCGGTCTACAATGAGCAGTTCTTC	CASSQEEAVYNEQFF
-	-	TRBV7-3	TRBJ2-6	TGTGCCAGCAGCCCGAGGGGGGGGGAAGCTGGGGCCAACGTCCTGACTTTC	CASSPRGGEAGANVLTF
-	few	TRBV28	TRBJ1-5	TGTGCCAGCAGTCCCCCCGGGATACAGCCCCAGCATTTT	CASSPPGIQPQHF